This T cell receptor beta chain is drawn from a study of blood T cells in healthy people across ages. The V and J ends lost 7 bases and 5 bases, in that order; junction bases with no gene match: 3. Germline values: CDR1 LNHNV, CDR2 YYDKDF (reference sequence). CDR3 size: 12 residues. Comment on this clonotype: The antigen remains undetermined.

Study results and caveats: Measured against age, TCR beta diversity per million T cells decreased in a roughly linear manner.

A sample-barcoded 5' primer and a J-beta primer mix were used in a second PCR of roughly 6 to 11 cycles. TCRdb analysed the 5' RACE reads with MiXCR anew, one entry per CDR3 protein. The data hold hundreds of thousands of distinct CDR3 sequences, with approximately 48% observed a single time. What was sequenced was blood. The V gene is TRBV15, the J gene TRBJ2-7; the match to TRBD1 covers 9 bases. The TCR comes from a man between 60 and 70 years old in good health. The CDR3 loop is CATKTGGDEQYF. Here the CDR3 DNA reads TGTGCCACCAAGACAGGGGGAGACGAGCAGTACTTC.